This TCR beta chain was identified during a study of technical replicates of blood from a handful of donors. Generated by immunoSEQ multiplex PCR, the TCRdb table keeps only in-frame clones and is missing some. The sample yields more than 65,000 clones, 85% to 95% seen once. J lost 3 bases, V lost 3 bases, and 0 bases had no gene match. This CDR3 spans 13 amino acids. CDR1 SGDLS and CDR2 YYNGEE come from the germline V gene. The receptor's source is a human donor in good health. The chain joins TRBV9 to TRBJ2-7, with 10 bases matching TRBD2. Material: T cells isolated from PBMCs. CDR3 DNA sequence: TGTGCCAGCAGCGGACTAGCGGGCTACGAGCAGTACTTC. Its protein product is CASSGLAGYEQYF.